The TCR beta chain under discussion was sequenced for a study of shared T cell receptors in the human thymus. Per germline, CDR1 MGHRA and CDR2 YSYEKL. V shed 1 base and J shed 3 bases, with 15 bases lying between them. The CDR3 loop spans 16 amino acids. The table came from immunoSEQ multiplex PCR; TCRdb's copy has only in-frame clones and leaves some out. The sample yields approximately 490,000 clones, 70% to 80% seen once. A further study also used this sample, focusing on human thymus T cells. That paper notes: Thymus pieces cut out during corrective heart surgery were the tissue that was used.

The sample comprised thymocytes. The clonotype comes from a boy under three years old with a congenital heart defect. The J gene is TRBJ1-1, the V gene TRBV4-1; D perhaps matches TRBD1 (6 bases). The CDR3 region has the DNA TGCGCCAGCAGCCAAGCTCCGAGACAGGACTACACTGAAGCTTTCTTT. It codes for CASSQAPRQDYTEAFF.